The 6 T cell receptor beta chains below all came from one sample that was sequenced in a study of response to subunit inactivated influenza vaccine. TCRdb reanalysed the RT-PCR reads using MiXCR and keeps one entry per CDR3 protein. The data contain over 650,000 distinct CDR3 sequences, approximately 17% of them seen just once; the ten biggest clones take up 11%. This specimen consisted of PBMCs from blood, obtained around 5 days after vaccination. All receptors derive from a man aged 45 to 65 who received an inactivated influenza vaccine.

The chain couples TRBV6-2 or TRBV6-3 to TRBJ2-7; the match to TRBD2 covers 8 bases. Trimming at V came to 6 bases and at J to 2 bases, leaving 9 bases not matched to a gene. Germline V gives CDR1 MNHEY, CDR2 SVGEGT. The CDR3 has 15 residues. In nucleotides, the CDR3 is TGTGCCAGCAGACGAACGGGACTAGGCGCCTACGAGCAGTACTTC. Its protein product is CASRRTGLGAYEQYF.

The chain employs TRBV7-2 and TRBJ2-1, with a weak D call TRBD2 (6 bases). Germline CDR1 is SGHTA and CDR2 is FQGNSA. The CDR3 spans 16 residues. The V end was cut by 5 bases, the J end by 4 bases, with 18 bases between. This CDR3 reads CASSLISGSGYNEQFF. The CDR3 nucleotides are TGTGCCAGCAGCCTAATTAGCGGAAGTGGTTACAATGAGCAGTTCTTC.

This clonotype was observed a handful of times. This rearrangement joins TRBV29-1 to TRBJ2-5; the D is unclear. V was clipped by 5 bases and J by 4 bases, with 17 bases between them. Germline CDR1 SQVTM, CDR2 ANQGSEA. CDR3 length: 14 amino acids. This CDR3 reads CSVQLKYGLETQYF. CDR3 nucleotides: TGCAGCGTTCAGTTAAAGTACGGGTTAGAGACCCAGTACTTC.

This clonotype has only a few counts. The chain has TRBV28 and TRBJ1-1; TRBD1 matches 9 bases. The germline V gene encodes CDR1 MDHEN and CDR2 SYDVKM. The CDR3 runs 15 residues. The V and J ends lost 7 bases and 1 base, in that order; junction bases with no gene match: 7. The CDR3 loop reads CASTETGGQNTEAFF. DNA of the CDR3: TGTGCCAGCACCGAGACAGGGGGACAGAACACTGAAGCTTTCTTT.

The V gene is TRBV29-1, the J gene TRBJ1-2; 7 nucleotides agree with TRBD1. With V trimmed by 5 bases and J by 6 bases, 6 bases remained unmatched. Germline V gene lookup returns CDR1 SQVTM and CDR2 ANQGSEA. The CDR3 runs to 12 residues. The DNA for the CDR3 is TGCAGCGTTCGGACAGGAGGAAATGGCTACACCTTC. It yields the protein CSVRTGGNGYTF.

This clonotype has more than one count but fewer than ten. The rearrangement links TRBV12-3 or TRBV12-4 to TRBJ2-1, with TRBD1 identical over 10 bases. Trimming removed 3 bases from V and 6 bases from J; junction bases left unmatched: 5. CDR3 size: 15 residues. CDR3 sequence: CASSFSGQGLNEQFF. In DNA form, the CDR3 reads TGTGCCAGCAGTTTCTCGGGACAGGGGCTCAATGAGCAGTTCTTC.